Given below is one T cell receptor beta chain in context. The antigen this receptor binds is unknown. No base quality information exists; no much larger clone differs at one position. CDR1 is given as SGHTA and CDR2 as FQGNSA, both from the germline V gene. V is trimmed back by 1 base and J by 2 bases, and the junction contains 2 bases that no gene match accounts for. Taken from cysteine to phenylalanine, the CDR3 has 15 residues. Left in the record is the CDR3 DNA by itself, 45 bases read in frame from the first base. The library was generated by the immunoSEQ multiplex PCR assay. TCRdb retrieved this table from immuneACCESS and kept in-frame rearrangements only. Not all clones are present; in checked studies, unresolved V genes account for under half, and no reason is known for the remainder. The sample yields about 160,000 clones; about 90% were counted once. The ten largest clones capture around 12% of the sample.

This sample is drawn from a study of control samples from healthy donors and cancer patients (dated by TCRdb to 2020 to 2021). The chain uses TRBV7-2 and TRBJ2-7, with 10 central nucleotides matching TRBD2. Input material: blood. The TCR originated in a man aged 25 to 40 in good health. At the DNA level, the sequence is TGTGCCAGCAGCTTAGGGGGGACTAGCGCCTACGAGCAGTACTTC. Its amino acids are CASSLGGTSAYEQYF.